This T cell receptor beta chain was sequenced in a study of Ad26.COV2.S vaccination and SARS-CoV-2 variants. About the research overall: Into the muscle, Ad26.COV2.S was dosed once or twice, 56 days apart.

Treatment: roughly 18 received Ad26.COV2.S at low or high dose, single or two shots; several received placebo; per-sample allocation not given. Sampling was performed 63 days after the first vaccine or placebo injection. This person who donated was an adult of 18-55 years in Boston. For this clone: What it binds is not known.

Germline CDR1 reads SGHTA; CDR2 reads FQGTGA. The V end was cut by 5 bases, the J end by 5 bases, with 18 bases between. The CDR3 sequence is 16 residues long. Overall study findings and caveats: Considerable breadth of spike-specific CD8+ and CD4+ T cell responses has reportedly been documented following vaccination. People who got the vaccine or the placebo had similar non-spike TCR breadth.

Only in-frame clones appear in the TCRdb table, and some are missing; sequencing was by immunoSEQ multiplex PCR. The table includes 350,000 to 500,000 clones, around 90% detected once. The sequence derives from a person aged 18-60 years who received the Ad26.COV2.S COVID-19 vaccine or a placebo. Sample: peripheral blood, taken in a trial of Ad26.COV2.S vaccine versus placebo. The rearrangement uses TRBV7-3 and TRBJ2-2; no clear D gene. The CDR3 DNA is TGTGCCAGCAGCGCCACGGGCCGCGTGGGGACCGGGGAGCTGTTTTTT. This codes for CASSATGRVGTGELFF.